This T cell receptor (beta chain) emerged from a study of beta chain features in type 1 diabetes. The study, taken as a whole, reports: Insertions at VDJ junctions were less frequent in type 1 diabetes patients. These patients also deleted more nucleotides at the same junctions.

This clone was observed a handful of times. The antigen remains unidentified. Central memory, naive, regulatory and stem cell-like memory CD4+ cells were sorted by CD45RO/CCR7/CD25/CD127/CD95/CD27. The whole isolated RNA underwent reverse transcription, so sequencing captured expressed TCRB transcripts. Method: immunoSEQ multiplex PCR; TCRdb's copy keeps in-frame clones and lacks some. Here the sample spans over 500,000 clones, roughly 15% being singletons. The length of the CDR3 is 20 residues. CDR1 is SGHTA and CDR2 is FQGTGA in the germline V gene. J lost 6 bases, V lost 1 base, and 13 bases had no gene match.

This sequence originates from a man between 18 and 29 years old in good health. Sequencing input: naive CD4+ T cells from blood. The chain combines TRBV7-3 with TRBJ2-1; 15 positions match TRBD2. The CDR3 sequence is CASSLRRTSGRAVTINEQFF. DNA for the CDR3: TGTGCCAGCAGCTTAAGGCGGACTAGCGGGAGGGCCGTTACGATCAATGAGCAGTTCTTC.